The rows below give T cell receptor beta chains drawn from one sample of a study of shared clonotypes between healthy human individuals. Profiled with immunoSEQ multiplex PCR; TCRdb holds only in-frame clones, not every one. The sample lists 950,000 to 1,300,000 clones, 65% to 80% occurring once. Sequencing was done on a sample of memory CD4+ T cells sorted from blood. Every receptor here comes from a man younger than 30 in good health. Each CDR3 is given with its conserved first and last residue. D genes are given only for firm matches. Expanded clones get a size class; other rows say once, few or many, or leave the size out.

TRBV2,.,TRBJ2-3,TRBD2,TGTGCCAGCAGTGTCGGGACTAGCGGTACAGATACGCAGTATTTT,CASSVGTSGTDTQYF
TRBV18,.,TRBJ2-7,.,TGTGCCAGCTCACCACCGGGCAGCTCCTACGAGCAGTACTTC,CASSPPGSSYEQYF
TRBV5-4,.,TRBJ2-1,.,TGTGCCAGCAGCTTGAGGTCGACCAACAATGAGCAGTTCTTC,CASSLRSTNNEQFF
TRBV29-1,.,TRBJ1-2,.,TGCAGCGTCGGGAATGGCTACACCTTC,CSVGNGYTF
TRBV27,.,TRBJ1-5,.,TGTGCCAGCAGTTATAAGCGTCGCGAGCCCCAGCATTTT,CASSYKRREPQHF
TRBV6-1,.,TRBJ2-7,.,TGTGCCAGCAACAGCTACGAGCAGTACTTC,CASNSYEQYF
TRBV6-5,.,TRBJ2-7,.,TGTGCCAGCAGTCCACCAACGACAGTATTCTACGAGCAGTACTTC,CASSPPTTVFYEQYF
TRBV19,.,TRBJ1-6,.,TGTGCCAGTAGTATGGGGTGGGCTGATAATTCACCCCTCCACTTT,CASSMGWADNSPLHF
TRBV2,.,TRBJ2-5,.,TGTGCCAGCAGCCGGGACCAACAAGAGACCCAGTACTTC,CASSRDQQETQYF
TRBV10-1,.,TRBJ1-5,.,TGCGCCAGGTTCGGGCGGCGCGATCAGCCCCAGCATTTT,CARFGRRDQPQHF
TRBV7-9,.,TRBJ1-1,.,TGTGCCAGCAGCTTACTGGTAAACCGGGAAGCTTTCTTT,CASSLLVNREAFF
TRBV9,.,TRBJ1-2,TRBD1,TGTGCCAGCAGCGTATTCGAACGACAGGGGGCTTTTGGCTACACCTTC,CASSVFERQGAFGYTF
TRBV7-2,.,TRBJ1-2,.,TGTGCCAGCAGCTCAGCACGGGACACAGCTAACTATGGCTACACCTTC,CASSSARDTANYGYTF
TRBV6-1,.,TRBJ2-7,TRBD2,TGTGCCACGGGACTAGCGGGGGGGGTGACCTACGAGCAGTACTTC,CATGLAGGVTYEQYF
TRBV14,.,TRBJ1-1,TRBD1,TGTGCCAGCACCCAACAGGGGGCTAGTAATGAAGCTTTCTTT,CASTQQGASNEAFF
TRBV30,.,TRBJ2-2,TRBD1,TGTGCCTGGAGTGTAAGGGGGCTAGGTAACACCGGGGAGCTGTTTTTT,CAWSVRGLGNTGELFF
TRBV9,.,TRBJ1-2,TRBD1,TGTGCCAGCAGCGTAGGGCAGGGGGGGAACTATGGCTACACCTTC,CASSVGQGGNYGYTF
TRBV11-2,.,TRBJ2-5,TRBD1,TGTGCCAGCAGCTTAAGGACAGGGGTGACCCAGTACTTC,CASSLRTGVTQYF
TRBV6-1,once,TRBJ1-2,TRBD1,TGTGCCAGCAGTGAAGGGACAGGGGGGCGAGGCTACACCTTC,CASSEGTGGRGYTF
TRBV7-9,once,TRBJ2-3,.,TGTGCCACCCAGAAACCGAGGGTGGGGACAGATACGCAGTATTTT,CATQKPRVGTDTQYF
TRBV7-2,.,TRBJ2-2,.,TGTGCCAGCAGCCGTAACAGGGAAAGCACCGGGGAGCTGTTTTTT,CASSRNRESTGELFF
TRBV27,few,TRBJ2-1,.,TGTGCCAGCAGTATCCTGGGCTCCTACAATGAGCAGTTCTTC,CASSILGSYNEQFF
TRBV28,.,TRBJ1-1,.,TGTGCCAGCAGTTTCAGGGGAACGGGCGTCACTGAAGCTTTCTTT,CASSFRGTGVTEAFF
TRBV2,.,TRBJ2-7,TRBD1,TGTGCCAGCAGTGAACACAGGGGGCCCTACGAGCAGTACTTC,CASSEHRGPYEQYF
TRBV30,.,TRBJ1-6,.,TGTGCCTGGAGCCGGGGGCAAAATAATTCACCCCTCCACTTT,CAWSRGQNNSPLHF
TRBV28,once,TRBJ1-4,.,TGTGCCAGCAGCCGATCACAGGGACCTAATGAAAAACTGTTTTTT,CASSRSQGPNEKLFF
TRBV21-1,.,TRBJ2-5,.,TGTGCCAGCACTAAAGGGGGAGAGCGACTAGCGGGCGAGGGAGAGACCCAGTACTTC,CASTKGGERLAGEGETQYF
TRBV5-6,.,TRBJ1-6,.,TGTGCCAGCAGCTTGGCCAAGGCCTATAATTCACCCCTCCACTTT,CASSLAKAYNSPLHF
TRBV29-1,.,TRBJ2-5,.,TGCAGCTCCCTAAGAGGACAAGAGACCCAGTACTTC,CSSLRGQETQYF
TRBV5-1,.,TRBJ1-1,TRBD1,TGCGCCAGCAGCCCCAGGGGGTGGGACACTGAAGCTTTCTTT,CASSPRGWDTEAFF
TRBV5-1,.,TRBJ2-3,.,TGCGCCAGCAGGAACCTGGGTTTAGGGACGCAGTATTTT,CASRNLGLGTQYF
TRBV7-9,once,TRBJ2-7,.,TGTGCCAGCAGCTTAGGGACCGGACAGGGCGGGGGCGAGCAGTACTTC,CASSLGTGQGGGEQYF
TRBV6-1,.,TRBJ1-1,.,TGTGCCAGCAGTGAAATGGAGGGCCCCACTGAAGCTTTCTTT,CASSEMEGPTEAFF
TRBV9,.,TRBJ2-1,.,TGTGCCAGCACTGGGGGGACGCGGGCGTACAATGAGCAGTTCTTC,CASTGGTRAYNEQFF
TRBV6-6,.,TRBJ2-3,.,TGTGCCAGCAGCCTACAGGGAGGTTGGACAGATACGCAGTATTTT,CASSLQGGWTDTQYF
TRBV10-3,once,TRBJ2-3,TRBD2,TGTGCCACCCGGACTAGCGGGACTACAGATACGCAGTATTTT,CATRTSGTTDTQYF
TRBV18,.,TRBJ2-3,TRBD1,TGTGCCAGCTCAACCCGACAGGGCGACACAGATACGCAGTATTTT,CASSTRQGDTDTQYF
TRBV7-2,.,TRBJ1-6,.,TGTGCCAGCACCCCTTTAGGTGCCTATTTTAATTCACCCCTCCACTTT,CASTPLGAYFNSPLHF
TRBV5-4,.,TRBJ1-4,.,TGTGCCAGCAGACGAGGGACACAAGTTGGGGAAAAACTGTTTTTT,CASRRGTQVGEKLFF
TRBV11-2,.,TRBJ1-1,.,TGTGCCAGCAGTCACACTGAAGCTTTCTTT,CASSHTEAFF
TRBV7-2,many,TRBJ1-3,.,TGTGCCAGCAGCTTAGCGCCAGGGACCTTTGGAAACACCATATATTTT,CASSLAPGTFGNTIYF
TRBV9,.,TRBJ1-2,TRBD1,TGTGCCAGCAGCGAGACAGGGCAGGTTCTTTCCGGTGGCTACACCTTC,CASSETGQVLSGGYTF
TRBV11-2,.,TRBJ2-1,.,TGTGCCAGCGGGACCCTTGGAGGGAGCTACAATGAGCAGTTCTTC,CASGTLGGSYNEQFF
TRBV5-1,once,TRBJ1-1,.,TGCGCCAGCAGCTTGAGGGCAACGGGCACTGAAGCTTTCTTT,CASSLRATGTEAFF
TRBV5-1,few,TRBJ1-2,.,TGCGCCAGCAGCGGGGACATCGGAGGCTATGGCTACACCTTC,CASSGDIGGYGYTF